One sample yielded the 5 T cell receptor beta chains listed below, sequenced in a study of OX40 agonist ivuxolimab in advanced cancers. Clones were sequenced by immunoSEQ multiplex PCR, and TCRdb holds only the in-frame ones, with some missing. The profile shows tens of thousands of clones, more than 75% of them singletons. The starting material was CD4+ or CD8+ T cells sorted from blood, obtained in a trial of the OX40 agonist ivuxolimab. The origin of the receptors is an adult with an advanced solid tumor such as melanoma, head and neck, liver or kidney cancer.

This clone showed up just once. The chain links TRBV5-4 to TRBJ2-1; the D is unclear. With 2 bases removed from V and 6 bases from J, the gap between germline ends came to 15 bases. Germline CDR1 SGHNT, CDR2 YYREEE (reference sequence). This CDR3 is 15 amino acids long. The CDR3: CASSFATPTSNEQFF. CDR3 coding DNA: TGTGCCAGCAGCTTCGCGACCCCAACCAGCAATGAGCAGTTCTTC.

This chain joins TRBV29-1 and TRBJ2-5; D tentatively fits TRBD1 or TRBD2 (6 bases each). CDR1 is SQVTM and CDR2 is ANQGSEA in the germline V gene. Trimming shortened V by 6 bases and J by 5 bases, and 10 bases separated the two germline ends. The CDR3 is 11 residues long. The CDR3 DNA follows: TGCAGCGTGGGGGGCTGGGAGACCCAGTACTTC. Translating gives CSVGGWETQYF.

This clone was seen a few times. The gene calls are TRBV2 and TRBJ2-2; 8 bases are a match to TRBD1. CDR3 length: 16 amino acids. Germline-derived CDR1 and CDR2 are SNHLY and FYNNEI. Losses at the gene ends were 4 bases for V and 1 base for J; bases not matched to a gene: 5. For the CDR3, the DNA is TGTGCCAGCAGTGTAGGACAGGGCGTGAACACCGGGGAGCTGTTTTTT. It is translated as CASSVGQGVNTGELFF.

This clone has more than one count but fewer than ten. This chain connects TRBV30 to TRBJ1-5; D not certain. The CDR3 loop spans 14 amino acids. CDR1 is GTSNPN, CDR2 SVGIG, per germline (reference sequence). V was cut by 0 bases and J by 5 bases, with 11 bases left in between. The CDR3 loop reads CAWSVTGGDQPQHF. The CDR3 coding sequence is TGTGCCTGGAGTGTAACGGGTGGAGATCAGCCCCAGCATTTT. The entire variable domain, with the rest obtained from reference TRBV30 and TRBJ1-5, is as follows: SQTIHQWPATLVQPVGSPLSLECTVEGTSNPNLYWYRQAAGRGLQLLFYSVGIGQISSEVPQNLSASRPQDRQFILSSKKLLLSDSGFYLCAWSVTGGDQPQHFGDGTRLSIL.

The chain joins TRBV29-1 to TRBJ1-4; 9 bases align to TRBD1. J gave up 7 bases and V 7 bases, and 7 bases lay outside the gene matches. The germline gives CDR1 SQVTM, CDR2 ANQGSEA. CDR3 length equals 13 residues. The CDR3 DNA sequence: TGCAGCGCATCCGGACAGGGGCCTGAAAAACTGTTTTTT. Its translation is CSASGQGPEKLFF. The full variable domain, with the rest looked up from reference TRBV29-1 and TRBJ1-4, is SAVISQKPSRDICQRGTSLTIQCQVDSQVTMMFWYRQQPGQSLTLIATANQGSEATYESGFVIDKFPISRPNLTFSTLTVSNMSPEDSSIYLCSASGQGPEKLFFGSGTQLSVL.